The entry below gives a single TCR beta chain sequence along with its context. The data are from a study of blood T cell repertoires in COVID-19. Study as a whole: Material from acute and convalescent COVID-19 was sourced from the United States, Italy and Spain. T cells, B-cell-depleted T cells, or PBMCs supplied cDNA or gDNA.

Per the authors' pipeline: Cell counts per sample came from amplifying reference gene primers. Profiling relied on immunoSEQ multiplex PCR, and the TCRdb table lists in-frame clones only, not all of them. That table supplies the V and J calls and clone size; D and trimming were determined from the DNA. The sample holds 150,000 to 200,000 clones, 80% to 90% seen once. The J segment lost 7 bases and the V segment lost 2 bases, leaving 8 bases of the junction unmatched. The CDR3 totals 15 residues. Germline CDR1 SGHRS, CDR2 YFSETQ. J is TRBJ2-1 and V is TRBV5-1; 8 nucleotides line up with TRBD2. This clonotype was obtained from a man aged 18 to 35 who had recovered from COVID-19. The source material was peripheral blood. The CDR3 DNA sequence: TGCGCCAGCAGCTTATCGAGCGGGAGACATAATGAGCAGTTCTTC. Encoded protein: CASSLSSGRHNEQFF. Full variable domain (outside the CDR3, taken from reference TRBV5-1 and TRBJ2-1): KAGVTQTPRYLIKTRGQQVTLSCSPISGHRSVSWYQQTPGQGLQFLFEYFSETQRNKGNFPGRFSGRQFSNSRSEMNVSTLELGDSALYLCASSLSSGRHNEQFFGPGTRLTVL.